This TCR beta chain was obtained from a study of blood T cells in healthy people across ages. Study-wide context: About one barcoded beta molecule per two T cells came from capture by template switching. Study-wide points: Unsorted PBMCs ruled out conclusive naive versus antigen-experienced comparison.

The CDR3 length is 15 residues. Germline V gene sequence: CDR1 MNHNS, CDR2 SASEGT. V was pared by 5 bases and J by 8 bases, with 7 bases of the junction left unmatched. It was with a sample-barcoded 5' primer and a J-beta primer mix that a second PCR of about 6 to 12 cycles was run. Each cDNA molecule, via a template-switch adaptor with 12 random nucleotides, was tagged. TCRdb recomputed calls from the 5' RACE reads with MiXCR, one row per CDR3 protein. The sample records over 950,000 distinct CDR3 sequences, roughly 50% being singletons. This clonotype was counted a few times. The antigen is undetermined.

This sequence joins TRBV6-1 and TRBJ2-1; 12 positions agree with TRBD1. Sequenced material: blood. The source is a woman aged 60-75 years in good health. The CDR3 loop reads CASSSGQGAMDEQFF. CDR3 bases: TGTGCCAGCAGTTCGGGACAGGGGGCTATGGATGAGCAGTTCTTC.